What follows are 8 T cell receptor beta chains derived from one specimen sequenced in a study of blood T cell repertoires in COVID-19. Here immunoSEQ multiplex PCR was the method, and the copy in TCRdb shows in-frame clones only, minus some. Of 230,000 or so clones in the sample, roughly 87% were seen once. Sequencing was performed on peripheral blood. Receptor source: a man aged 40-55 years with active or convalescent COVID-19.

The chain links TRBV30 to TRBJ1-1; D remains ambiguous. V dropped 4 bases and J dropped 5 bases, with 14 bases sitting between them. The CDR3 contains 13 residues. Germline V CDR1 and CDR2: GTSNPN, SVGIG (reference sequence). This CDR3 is CAWTLREGTEAFF. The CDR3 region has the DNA TGTGCCTGGACCTTACGGGAAGGGACTGAAGCTTTCTTT.

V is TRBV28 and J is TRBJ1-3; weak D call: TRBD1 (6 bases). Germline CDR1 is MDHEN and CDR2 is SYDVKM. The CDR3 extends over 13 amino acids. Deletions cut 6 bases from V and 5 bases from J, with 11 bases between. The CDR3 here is CASSPGERNTIYF. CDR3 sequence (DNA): TGTGCCAGCAGCCCAGGGGAACGAAACACCATATATTTT. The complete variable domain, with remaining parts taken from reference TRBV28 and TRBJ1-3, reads DVKVTQSSRYLVKRTGEKVFLECVQDMDHENMFWYRQDPGLGLRLIYFSYDVKMKEKGDIPEGYSVSREKKERFSLILESASTNQTSMYLCASSPGERNTIYFGEGSWLTVV.

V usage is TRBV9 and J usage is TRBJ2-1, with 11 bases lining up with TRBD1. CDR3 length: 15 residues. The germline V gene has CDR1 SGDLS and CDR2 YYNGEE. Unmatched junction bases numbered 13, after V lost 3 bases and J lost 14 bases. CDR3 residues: CASSAYRDRGTRKFF. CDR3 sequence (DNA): TGTGCCAGCAGCGCTTACCGGGACAGGGGGACAAGGAAGTTCTTC.

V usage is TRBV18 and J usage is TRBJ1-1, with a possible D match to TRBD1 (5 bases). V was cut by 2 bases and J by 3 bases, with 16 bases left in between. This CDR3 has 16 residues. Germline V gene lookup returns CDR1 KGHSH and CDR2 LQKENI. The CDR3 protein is CASSPGPGREDTEAFF. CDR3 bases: TGTGCCAGCTCACCAGGACCAGGCAGGGAAGACACTGAAGCTTTCTTT. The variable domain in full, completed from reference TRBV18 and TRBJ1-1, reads NAGVMQNPRHLVRRRGQEARLRCSPMKGHSHVYWYRQLPEEGLKFMVYLQKENIIDESGMPKERFSAEFPKEGPSILRIQQVVRGDSAAYFCASSPGPGREDTEAFFGQGTRLTVV.

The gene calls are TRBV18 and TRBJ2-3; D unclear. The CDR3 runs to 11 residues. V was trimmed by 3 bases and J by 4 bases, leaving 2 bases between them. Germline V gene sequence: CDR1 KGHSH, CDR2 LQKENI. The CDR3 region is CASSPADTQYF. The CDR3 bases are TGTGCCAGCTCACCCGCAGATACGCAGTATTTT.

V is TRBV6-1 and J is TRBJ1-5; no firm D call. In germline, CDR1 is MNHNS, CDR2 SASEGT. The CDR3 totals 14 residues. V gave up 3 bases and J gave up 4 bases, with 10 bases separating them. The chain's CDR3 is CASSENGRNQPQHF. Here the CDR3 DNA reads TGTGCCAGCAGTGAGAATGGGCGAAATCAGCCCCAGCATTTT.

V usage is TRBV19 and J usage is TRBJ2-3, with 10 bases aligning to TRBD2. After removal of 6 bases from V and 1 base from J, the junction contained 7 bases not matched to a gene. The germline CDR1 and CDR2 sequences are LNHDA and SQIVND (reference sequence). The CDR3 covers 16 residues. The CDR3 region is CASREPSGSRTDTQYF. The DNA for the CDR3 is TGTGCCAGTAGGGAACCTAGCGGGAGCCGCACAGATACGCAGTATTTT.

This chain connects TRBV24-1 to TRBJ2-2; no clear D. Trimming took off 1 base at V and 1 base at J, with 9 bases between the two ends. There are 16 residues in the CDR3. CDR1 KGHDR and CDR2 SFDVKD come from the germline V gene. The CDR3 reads CATSDFGRLNTGELFF. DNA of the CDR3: TGTGCCACCAGTGATTTCGGTAGATTGAACACCGGGGAGCTGTTTTTT.